A single sample gave rise to the 27 T cell receptor beta chains below, sequenced in a study of beta chain features in type 1 diabetes. Sequencing targeted expressed TCRB transcripts, as all isolated RNA had been reverse transcribed. Libraries were prepared by immunoSEQ multiplex PCR; TCRdb keeps only in-frame clonotypes and omits some of them. The table includes 200,000 to 250,000 clones, over 9.5% detected once. Source material: naive CD4+ T cells from blood. The receptors come from a woman aged 18-30 years in good health.

The chain has TRBV12-5 and TRBJ1-2; 9 bases are a match to TRBD1. The CDR3 spans 17 residues. Germline CDR1 reads LGHNT; CDR2 reads FRNRAP. With V trimmed by 6 bases and J by 4 bases, 15 bases remained unmatched. CDR3 amino acids: CASGQYKTGGIAYGYTF. In nucleotides, the CDR3 is TGTGCTAGTGGCCAGTACAAGACAGGGGGGATCGCCTATGGCTACACCTTC.

This clone showed up just a few times. The chain joins TRBV5-8 to TRBJ1-3; a possible D gene is TRBD1 (5 bases). This CDR3 is 16 amino acids long. Germline V gene data show CDR1 as SGHTS and CDR2 as YDEGEE. Trimming removed 0 bases from V and 4 bases from J, with 14 bases in between. This CDR3 reads CASSLEQGRGGNTIYF. The DNA of the CDR3 is TGTGCCAGCAGCTTGGAGCAGGGAAGGGGCGGAAACACCATATATTTT.

The chain links TRBV5-1 to TRBJ2-6; a possible D gene is TRBD1 (5 bases). The CDR3 sequence is 15 residues long. Germline lookup yields CDR1 SGHRS and CDR2 YFSETQ. V was pared by 3 bases and J by 1 base, with 8 bases between. The CDR3 is CASSSAGSGANVLTF. Here the CDR3 DNA reads TGCGCCAGCAGCTCGGCAGGGTCTGGGGCCAACGTCCTGACTTTC.

This clone turned up a few times. This CDR3 is also generated by other DNA sequences in the sample. V usage is TRBV20-1 and J usage is TRBJ2-3, with D unclear. The CDR3 runs to 10 residues. Germline-derived CDR1 and CDR2 are DFQATT and SNEGSKA (reference sequence). V shed 3 bases and J shed 6 bases, with 4 bases lying between them. CDR3 bases: TGCAGTGCTAGCCGGGATACGCAGTATTTT. It translates to CSASRDTQYF.

The chain couples TRBV30 to TRBJ2-3; a weak D match, TRBD2 (6 bases). Looked up from germline, CDR1 is GTSNPN and CDR2 is SVGIG (reference sequence). The CDR3 is 12 amino acids. Trimming took off 2 bases at V and 5 bases at J, with 8 bases between the two ends. CDR3 loop: CAWSRELDTQYF. DNA for the CDR3: TGTGCCTGGAGTCGGGAGCTAGATACGCAGTATTTT.

This clone has more than one count but fewer than ten. This rearrangement joins TRBV11-2 to TRBJ1-5; D gene uncertain. In germline, CDR1 is SGHAT, CDR2 FQNNGV. The CDR3 is 15 residues long. Trimming pared 5 bases from V and 3 bases from J, leaving 14 bases between. The CDR3 region has the DNA TGTGCCAGCAGCGCTGGTCGAGGTGACAATCAGCCCCAGCATTTT. Encoded protein: CASSAGRGDNQPQHF.

There are many counts of this clone. The chain couples TRBV7-9 to TRBJ2-5, with D tentatively TRBD2 (5 bases). This CDR3 has 14 residues. Trimming removed 4 bases from V and 5 bases from J, with 14 bases in between. Germline V gene lookup returns CDR1 SEHNR and CDR2 FQNEAQ (reference sequence). CDR3 region: CASSSDPEVETQYF. For the CDR3, the DNA is TGTGCCAGCAGCTCGGACCCGGAGGTGGAGACCCAGTACTTC.

This clone was seen a few times. The rearrangement links TRBV5-6 to TRBJ2-7, with TRBD2 matching over 13 bases. The germline V gene has CDR1 SGHDT and CDR2 YYEEEE. V trimming: 6 bases; J trimming: 5 bases; junction bases outside the gene matches: 11. The CDR3 contains 16 residues. In DNA form, the CDR3 reads TGTGCCAGCACCACACCCGGACTAGCGGGAGATAACGAGCAGTACTTC. Its protein product is CASTTPGLAGDNEQYF.

This clone was picked up a small number of times. The genes are TRBV7-2 and TRBJ2-5, with a weak D call TRBD2 (5 bases). Trimming removed 6 bases from V and 2 bases from J, with 10 bases in between. This CDR3 comprises 13 residues. Germline values: CDR1 SGHTA, CDR2 FQGNSA. CDR3 bases: TGTGCCAGCAGTTATAGGAGGCAAGAGACCCAGTACTTC. Amino acids: CASSYRRQETQYF.

The rearrangement uses TRBV27 and TRBJ1-5, with TRBD1 as a possible D gene (5 bases). V was shortened by 8 bases and J by 2 bases, with 19 bases between the two germline ends. Germline V CDR1 and CDR2: MNHEY, SMNVEV (reference sequence). The CDR3 loop spans 16 amino acids. As DNA, the CDR3 is TGTGCCAGCGGCCCCAGACGGACATGTTGCAATCAGCCCCAGCATTTT. It encodes CASGPRRTCCNQPQHF.

This clone was counted a few times. This chain joins TRBV5-1 and TRBJ1-6; D might be TRBD1 (6 bases). With 4 bases removed from V and 7 bases from J, the gap between germline ends came to 9 bases. The CDR3 spans 13 residues. Germline V gene data show CDR1 as SGHRS and CDR2 as YFSETQ. The CDR3 DNA reads as TGCGCCAGCAGCGCGGACAGAAATTCACCCCTCCACTTT. Translated: CASSADRNSPLHF.

In this sample, this clone turned up a few times. J is TRBJ1-6 and V is TRBV5-4; 7 nucleotides agree with TRBD1. Germline CDR1 is SGHNT and CDR2 is YYREEE (reference sequence). The CDR3 has 18 residues. The V gene end was trimmed by 4 bases and the J gene end by 0 bases; junction bases not matched to a gene: 10. Written as DNA, the CDR3 is TGTGCCAGCAGCATAACCGGGACAGTTAGCTCCTATAATTCACCCCTCCACTTT. This translates into CASSITGTVSSYNSPLHF.

The chain uses TRBV7-9 and TRBJ2-1, with D maybe TRBD2 (7 bases). Germline values: CDR1 SEHNR, CDR2 FQNEAQ (reference sequence). The CDR3 spans 17 residues. Trimming removed 0 bases at V and 6 bases at J, with 18 bases between. The CDR3 loop is CASSLAQGRATSNEQFF. In nucleotides, the CDR3 is TGTGCCAGCAGCTTAGCGCAGGGGAGGGCGACTAGCAATGAGCAGTTCTTC.

The rearrangement joins TRBV5-1 to TRBJ1-4; TRBD1 matches at 7 bases. The CDR3 has 17 amino acids. Germline V gene lookup returns CDR1 SGHRS and CDR2 YFSETQ. Trimming cost V 3 bases and J 0 bases; bases outside gene matches: 8. The chain's CDR3 is CASSSGTVPATNEKLFF. The CDR3 DNA reads as TGCGCCAGCAGCTCCGGGACAGTACCTGCAACTAATGAAAAACTGTTTTTT.

This clone was observed at least ten times. The rearrangement links TRBV6-1 to TRBJ2-1; D is ambiguous. Germline loops: CDR1 MNHNS, CDR2 SASEGT. The CDR3 is 12 residues long. Trimming left V 7 bases short and J 9 bases short, with 13 bases between. CDR3 protein: CASMYGRGEQFF. The DNA for the CDR3 is TGTGCCAGCATGTATGGCCGCGGTGAGCAGTTCTTC.

This clone was counted only a few times. The chain employs TRBV27 and TRBJ2-7; a weak D match, TRBD1 (5 bases). The V end was cut by 3 bases, the J end by 5 bases, with 14 bases between. The CDR3 runs 14 residues. From germline, CDR1 is MNHEY and CDR2 SMNVEV (reference sequence). This chain's CDR3 is CASSLSRGTDEQYF. The CDR3 DNA reads TGTGCCAGCAGTTTGTCTAGGGGAACCGACGAGCAGTACTTC.

This clone was found a few times. The chain links TRBV6-5 to TRBJ1-1; 7 nucleotides align to TRBD1. Germline V gives CDR1 MNHEY, CDR2 SVGAGI. The V and J ends lost 8 bases and 1 base, in that order; junction bases with no gene match: 1. This CDR3 is built from 12 residues. The CDR3 coding sequence is TGTGCCAGCGCAGGGGGGAACACTGAAGCTTTCTTT. Translation: CASAGGNTEAFF.

The CDR3, as DNA: TGTGCCAGCAGTGTCACTAGCGGGCCATACAATGAGCAGTTCTTC. This encodes CASSVTSGPYNEQFF. The chain combines TRBV6-4 with TRBJ2-1, with TRBD2 matching over 9 bases. V shed 4 bases and J 4 bases; nucleotides not matched to a gene: 5. Germline V lookup: CDR1 MRHNA, CDR2 SNTAGT. The CDR3 sequence is 15 residues long.

This clone appeared a few times. The rearrangement uses TRBV7-6 and TRBJ1-2; TRBD1 is a possible D gene (5 bases). Germline-derived CDR1 and CDR2 are SGHVS and FNYEAQ. This CDR3 comprises 14 residues. V lost 1 base to trimming and J lost 2 bases, with 8 bases between them. The CDR3 reads CASSLGAGNYGYTF. CDR3 DNA: TGTGCCAGCAGCTTAGGCGCAGGGAACTATGGCTACACCTTC. Complete variable domain (other parts from reference TRBV7-6 and TRBJ1-2): GAGVSQSPRYKVTKRGQDVALRCDPISGHVSLYWYRQALGQGPEFLTYFNYEAQQDKSGLPNDRFSAERPEGSISTLTIQRTEQRDSAMYRCASSLGAGNYGYTFGSGTRLTVV.

This clone was observed many times. In nucleotides, the CDR3 is TGTGCCAGCGGCTCCGGGAGGGCCGAGCTTGAGCAGTTCTTC. Residues: CASGSGRAELEQFF. The genes are TRBV11-2 and TRBJ2-1, with TRBD2 matching over 8 bases. This CDR3 has 14 amino acids. The germline V gene encodes CDR1 SGHAT and CDR2 FQNNGV. With V trimmed by 8 bases and J by 9 bases, 12 bases remained unmatched.

This clone was recorded a few times. This chain connects TRBV19 to TRBJ1-1; perhaps TRBD1 as D (5 bases). Germline assignment: CDR1 LNHDA and CDR2 SQIVND (reference sequence). The germline V and J ends were trimmed by 8 bases and 0 bases, with 10 bases remaining between them. The CDR3 covers 13 residues. The CDR3 loop reads CASWEGLNTEAFF. CDR3 DNA sequence: TGTGCCAGTTGGGAGGGACTGAACACTGAAGCTTTCTTT.

Remarks on this clone: At the DNA level, this CDR3 is encoded by other sequences in the same sample as well. CDR3 loop: CAISEGGYGYTF. The CDR3 DNA follows: TGTGCCATCAGTGAGGGCGGCTATGGCTACACCTTC. V usage is TRBV10-3 and J usage is TRBJ1-2; D is unresolved. CDR1 is ENHRY and CDR2 is SYGVKD in the germline V gene. This CDR3 has 12 amino acids. Trimming removed 2 bases from V and 4 bases from J, with 5 bases in between.

This clone was detected only a few times. V is TRBV5-1 and J is TRBJ2-7; 14 bases line up with TRBD2. CDR3 length: 18 residues. Germline values: CDR1 SGHRS, CDR2 YFSETQ. The J segment lost 5 bases and the V segment lost 3 bases, leaving 13 bases of the junction unmatched. As DNA, the CDR3 is TGCGCCAGCAGCTCCTTATTAGGGACTAGCGGGAGTTTCGACGAGCAGTACTTC. It yields the protein CASSSLLGTSGSFDEQYF.

This clone was picked up a small number of times. The rearrangement uses TRBV12-5 and TRBJ2-3, with 7 bases fitting TRBD2. Germline V lookup: CDR1 LGHNT, CDR2 FRNRAP. This CDR3 comprises 14 residues. With 6 bases clipped from V and 0 bases from J, the junction kept 3 bases outside the gene matches. CDR3 coding DNA: TGTGCTAGTGGACTAGCGACTAGCACAGATACGCAGTATTTT. Amino acids: CASGLATSTDTQYF. Based on the CDR3 plus reference TRBV12-5 and TRBJ2-3, the full variable domain is DARVTQTPRHKVTEMGQEVTMRCQPILGHNTVFWYRQTMMQGLELLAYFRNRAPLDDSGMPKDRFSAEMPDATLATLKIQPSEPRDSAVYFCASGLATSTDTQYFGPGTRLTVL.

The V call is TRBV5-4, the J call TRBJ1-2; D gene uncertain. This CDR3 region has 13 residues. V was trimmed by 0 bases and J by 8 bases, leaving 11 bases between them. Germline V gives CDR1 SGHNT, CDR2 YYREEE (reference sequence). CDR3 bases: TGTGCCAGCAGCTTGGCGAGGAGAAAAGGCTACACCTTC. Amino acids: CASSLARRKGYTF.

The chain has TRBV27 and TRBJ2-7, with a weak D call TRBD2 (5 bases). Germline-derived CDR1 and CDR2 are MNHEY and SMNVEV (reference sequence). Trimming cost V 6 bases and J 7 bases, with 19 bases left between them. CDR3 length: 14 residues. CDR3 sequence (DNA): TGTGCCAGCAGCACCACGCCCCCGGGGAAAGAGCAGTACTTC. The encoded protein is CASSTTPPGKEQYF.

This chain connects TRBV19 to TRBJ2-5, with D perhaps matching TRBD2 (6 bases). The V end was cut by 5 bases, the J end by 7 bases, with 17 bases between. The CDR3 contains 14 residues. Germline CDR1 is LNHDA and CDR2 is SQIVND (reference sequence). CDR3 sequence (DNA): TGTGCCAGTAGTGAGCTGGCGGGGTTCGGGACCCAGTACTTC. As protein: CASSELAGFGTQYF.